This paragraph reports one TCR beta chain. This specimen belongs to a study of blood T cell repertoires in COVID-19. Assay: immunoSEQ multiplex PCR; the TCRdb copy retains only in-frame clones and omits some. The top ten clones hold 0.85% to 1% of a sample with 250,000 to 350,000 clones, 75% to 90% of them seen once. Germline V gene sequence: CDR1 SGDLS, CDR2 YYNGEE. The CDR3 contains 16 residues. Trimming left V 3 bases short and J 3 bases short, with 16 bases between. This TCR was sampled from a woman aged 40 to 50 who had recovered from COVID-19. The chain has TRBV9 and TRBJ2-1, with a tentative D call TRBD1 (6 bases). Material: peripheral blood. The CDR3 sequence is CASSDDWGTNYNEQFF. CDR3 in DNA: TGTGCCAGCAGCGACGACTGGGGGACAAACTACAATGAGCAGTTCTTC.